This T cell receptor beta chain was documented in a study of cytomegalovirus exposure and HLA in healthy donors. Turning to the study itself: An earlier analysis identified 117 million unique TCR beta sequences in 150 million to 200 million T cells. Out of 300 to 500 genotyped donors, about 81% belonged to the Caucasian-associated ancestry cluster.

Broader study findings: V- and J-gene trimming of TCR beta was linked (in a later analysis) to a missense DCLRE1C variant. Productive status was seen about 90% or about 30% of the time for most TCR beta V segments in an earlier analysis.

Germline V gene lookup returns CDR1 MDHEN and CDR2 SYDVKM. V lost 3 bases and J lost 4, with 12 bases in between. This CDR3 has 14 residues. Vbeta (60) and Jbeta (13) primers were used in the PCR. Clones were sequenced by immunoSEQ multiplex PCR, and TCRdb holds only the in-frame ones, with some missing. The sample contains about 110,000 clones, about 80% of which appear only once. A few counts support this clone. The target antigen is unknown. The rearrangement joins TRBV28 to TRBJ1-2; D gene ambiguous. This TCR was recovered from a man between 25 and 39 years old in good health and CMV-seronegative. The specimen was PBMCs. The CDR3 sequence: CASSFSGGGYGYTF. The DNA for the CDR3 is TGTGCCAGCAGTTTTTCAGGAGGAGGCTATGGCTACACCTTC.